The clone carrying this T cell receptor beta chain was counted at least ten times. What it binds is unknown. The data were taken from a study of glioma-infiltrating T cells. Overall study results and limits: Gliomas, especially low-grade, showed above-expected tissue-blood divergence; non-neoplastic patients showed below. Only very few CDR3 sequences appeared in both tissue and blood.

The V end lost 5 bases, the J end lost 0 bases, and 8 bases lay between the germline ends. CDR3 length: 14 residues. Amplification of TCR alpha and beta CDR3 regions from RNA used iRepertoire nested multiplex PCR. TCRdb re-called the multiplex PCR reads with MiXCR, one entry per CDR3 protein. The sample consists of some 99,000 distinct CDR3 sequences, 25% to 30% of them appearing once. The clonotype was recovered from a human donor with low-grade glioma or glioblastoma, undergoing nonglioma brain surgery, or in good health (not recorded which). What was sequenced was glioma tissue, nonneoplastic brain tissue, or PBMCs (not recorded which). This chain connects TRBV12-3 or TRBV12-4 to TRBJ2-1, with D possibly TRBD1 on 5 matching bases. CDR3 in DNA: TGTGCCAGCAGTAGGGGTTACTCCTACAATGAGCAGTTCTTC. Translated, it gives CASSRGYSYNEQFF.